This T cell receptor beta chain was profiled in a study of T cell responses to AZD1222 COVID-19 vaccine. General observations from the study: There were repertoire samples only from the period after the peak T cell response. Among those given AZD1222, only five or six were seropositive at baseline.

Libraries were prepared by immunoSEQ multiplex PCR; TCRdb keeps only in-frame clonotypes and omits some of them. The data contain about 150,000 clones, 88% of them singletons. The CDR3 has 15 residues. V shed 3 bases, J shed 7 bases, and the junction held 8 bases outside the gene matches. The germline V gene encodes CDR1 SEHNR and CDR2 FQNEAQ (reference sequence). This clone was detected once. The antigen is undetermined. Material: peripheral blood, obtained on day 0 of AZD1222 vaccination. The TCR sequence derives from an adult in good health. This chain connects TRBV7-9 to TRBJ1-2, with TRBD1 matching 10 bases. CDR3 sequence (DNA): TGTGCCAGCAGCTTTCTGGGACAGGGGTTAAGTGGCTACACCTTC. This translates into CASSFLGQGLSGYTF. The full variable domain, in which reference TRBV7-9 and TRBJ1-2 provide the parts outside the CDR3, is DTGVSQNPRHKITKRGQNVTFRCDPISEHNRLYWYRQTLGQGPEFLTYFQNEAQLEKSRLLSDRFSAERPKGSFSTLEIQRTEQGDSAMYLCASSFLGQGLSGYTFGSGTRLTVV.